The clone carrying this T cell receptor (beta chain) was picked up a small number of times. Antigen specificity is unknown. PCR was performed using 60 Vbeta and 13 Jbeta primers. Sequenced by immunoSEQ multiplex PCR; TCRdb stores in-frame clones only, minus some. Of about 130,000 clones in the sample, 80% are singletons; the top ten hold roughly 4%. The data belong to a study of cytomegalovirus exposure and HLA in healthy donors. Study-level results: Donor immune exposure was known only as CMV serostatus. TCR beta sequences reportedly predicted the HLA-A and HLA-B alleles of most subjects accurately.

Germline CDR1 SQVTM, CDR2 ANQGSEA. The CDR3 extends over 13 amino acids. V was shortened by 0 bases and J by 10 bases, with 10 bases between the two germline ends. All the people who gave samples were healthy bone marrow donors. The sample taken for sequencing was PBMCs. The sequence was obtained from a middle-aged woman in good health and CMV-seronegative. The chain combines TRBV29-1 with TRBJ1-6, with TRBD1 as a possible D gene (5 bases). CDR3 protein: CSVEDRRGSPLHF. The DNA of the CDR3 is TGCAGCGTTGAAGATCGGAGGGGATCACCCCTCCACTTT.